This T cell receptor beta chain was retrieved from a study of technical replicates of blood from a handful of donors. TCRdb's copy holds only in-frame clones and misses some; the assay was immunoSEQ multiplex PCR. Among about 97,000 clones listed, approximately 96% were seen once. Material for sequencing was T cells isolated from PBMCs. The receptor comes from a human donor in good health.

The CDR3 protein is CASSPNPGTGVTDTQYF. CDR3 DNA sequence: TGCGCCAGCAGCCCCAACCCCGGGACAGGGGTAACAGATACGCAGTATTTT. The chain joins TRBV5-1 to TRBJ2-3; 10 nucleotides align to TRBD1. The V gene's germline CDR1 is SGHRS and CDR2 YFSETQ. V lost 4 bases to trimming and J lost 3 bases; unmatched junction nucleotides: 11. The length of the CDR3 is 17 residues.